Following are 29 T cell receptor beta chains from one sample sequenced in a study of breast tumors, draining lymph nodes, adjacent tissues. TCRdb processed the multiplex PCR reads anew with MiXCR; each CDR3 protein has one entry. This table holds 60,000 to 65,000 distinct CDR3 sequences, 45% to 65% found once. The sample was breast tumor tissue. The receptors here all came from a female donor with breast cancer. Some clones in this sample may be carry-over from other donors' samples.

There are many counts of this clonotype. The V call is TRBV6-5, the J call TRBJ1-6; possible D gene TRBD1, 5 bases. The CDR3 runs 15 residues. The germline V gene has CDR1 MNHEY and CDR2 SVGAGI. Trimming took 3 bases from V and 7 from J, leaving 13 bases between them. The CDR3 region has the DNA TGTGCCAGCAGTTATTCTCTCCAGGGAAATTCACCCCTCCACTTT. This sequence encodes CASSYSLQGNSPLHF.

The rearrangement links TRBV7-2 to TRBJ2-7, with D perhaps TRBD2 (6 bases). CDR1 is SGHTA and CDR2 is FQGNSA in the germline V gene. The ends were cut back, 5 bases at V and 0 bases at J, with 20 bases in the middle. The CDR3 is 17 residues long. The CDR3 loop is CASSPMGEELFSYEQYF. The CDR3 DNA reads TGTGCCAGCAGCCCGATGGGGGAGGAACTTTTCTCCTACGAGCAGTACTTC.

CDR3 DNA sequence: TGTGCCAGCAGCTTAACGGGACAGTCCTACGAGCAGTACTTC. Translated, it gives CASSLTGQSYEQYF. The V gene is TRBV7-9, the J gene TRBJ2-7; 7 bases fit TRBD1. Germline V gene data show CDR1 as SEHNR and CDR2 as FQNEAQ (reference sequence). V shed 2 bases and J 1 base; nucleotides not matched to a gene: 2. The CDR3 spans 14 residues.

This chain connects TRBV7-8 to TRBJ1-6, with 10 bases matching TRBD1. V was clipped by 5 bases and J by 9 bases; unmatched bases: 1. This CDR3 contains 13 residues. CDR1 is SGHVS, CDR2 FQNEAQ, per germline. Here the CDR3 reads CASSRTGGSPLHF. For the CDR3, the DNA is TGTGCCAGCAGCCGGACAGGGGGTTCACCCCTCCACTTT.

This clonotype was detected a few times. Since a much larger clone is just one base distant, this may be a read error. CDR3 nucleotides: TGTGCCAGCAGTAGCCAGGGGGGAATTAATCAGCCCCAGCATTTT. Translating it yields CASSSQGGINQPQHF. This chain uses TRBV12-3 or TRBV12-4 with TRBJ1-5; TRBD1 matches at 7 bases. V lost 5 bases and J lost 4; bases outside the gene matches: 8. This CDR3 region has 15 residues.

Note on this clonotype: A read error may be the cause here, since a much bigger clone is one base away. The CDR3 loop is CSARDPFGGAQYF. The CDR3 nucleotides are TGCAGTGCTAGAGACCCCTTTGGGGGCGCGCAGTACTTC. This chain joins TRBV20-1 and TRBJ2-7; D possibly corresponds to TRBD1 (6 bases). V was clipped by 0 bases and J by 9 bases, with 15 bases between them. There are 13 residues in the CDR3. Germline assignment: CDR1 DFQATT and CDR2 SNEGSKA (reference sequence).

Ten or more counts support this clonotype. The chain couples TRBV5-8 to TRBJ2-3; D might be TRBD1 (5 bases). The length of the CDR3 is 13 residues. V gave up 4 bases and J gave up 8 bases, with 14 bases separating them. Per germline, CDR1 SGHTS and CDR2 YDEGEE. This CDR3 is CASSQGQVGTQYF. In nucleotides, the CDR3 is TGTGCCAGCAGCCAGGGCCAAGTAGGTACGCAGTATTTT.

The V call is TRBV5-1, the J call TRBJ1-5, with 8 nucleotides matching TRBD1. CDR1 and CDR2 (germline): SGHRS, YFSETQ. J was trimmed by 6 bases and V by 4 bases; bases with no gene match: 9. This CDR3 is built from 15 residues. CDR3 residues: CASSAGTGQGQPQHF. Written as DNA, the CDR3 is TGCGCCAGCAGCGCAGGGACAGGTCAAGGTCAGCCCCAGCATTTT.

This clonotype appeared a few times. J is TRBJ2-7 and V is TRBV28; 12 bases line up with TRBD2. CDR3 length: 15 residues. V was pared by 6 bases and J by 1 base, with 4 bases of the junction left unmatched. Germline V gene sequence: CDR1 MDHEN, CDR2 SYDVKM. The CDR3 region has the DNA TGTGCCAGCAGCCAGGGACTAGCGGGTTCCTACGAGCAGTACTTC. This sequence encodes CASSQGLAGSYEQYF.

The chain links TRBV7-2 to TRBJ2-7; D not resolved. Germline CDR1 is SGHTA and CDR2 is FQGNSA. V was trimmed by 1 base and J by 5 bases, leaving 9 bases between them. The CDR3 loop spans 13 amino acids. This CDR3 is CASSLGVSDEQYF. The CDR3 region has the DNA TGTGCCAGCAGCTTAGGGGTGAGCGACGAGCAGTACTTC.

CDR3 protein: CASSLGDGYNQPQHF. The CDR3 DNA sequence: TGTGCCAGTAGTTTGGGGGACGGGTATAATCAGCCCCAGCATTTT. This chain joins TRBV19 and TRBJ1-5, with a weak D call TRBD1 (5 bases). Per germline, CDR1 LNHDA and CDR2 SQIVND (reference sequence). Trimming shortened V by 5 bases and J by 4 bases, and 15 bases separated the two germline ends. The CDR3 loop spans 15 amino acids.

The chain uses TRBV4-2 and TRBJ1-4, with TRBD1 matching over 7 bases. CDR1 is LGHNA and CDR2 is YNFKEQ in the germline V gene. V lost 5 bases and J lost 8; bases outside the gene matches: 2. This CDR3 has 12 amino acids. CDR3: CASSGQVEKLFF. CDR3 nucleotide sequence: TGTGCCAGCAGCGGACAGGTGGAAAAACTGTTTTTT.

In this sample, this clonotype turned up many times. The chain has TRBV6-5 and TRBJ2-3, with D tentatively TRBD1 (6 bases). Looked up from germline, CDR1 is MNHEY and CDR2 is SVGAGI. This CDR3 is built from 15 residues. V was pared by 0 bases and J by 8 bases, with 15 bases between. CDR3 amino acids: CASSYSGAPRGTQYF. CDR3 sequence (DNA): TGTGCCAGCAGTTACTCGGGGGCACCTCGAGGTACGCAGTATTTT.

This chain connects TRBV7-2 to TRBJ2-7, with TRBD2 identical over 8 bases. The length of the CDR3 is 18 residues. The germline gives CDR1 SGHTA, CDR2 FQGNSA. V gave up 5 bases and J gave up 3 bases; unmatched junction bases: 18. CDR3 sequence (DNA): TGTGCCAGCAGCGGCTGGACTAGCCTCACCGGGGGGAGCTACGAGCAGTACTTC. The encoded protein is CASSGWTSLTGGSYEQYF.

The rearrangement joins TRBV7-9 to TRBJ2-3; TRBD1 matches at 7 bases. From germline, CDR1 is SEHNR and CDR2 FQNEAQ (reference sequence). The V gene end was trimmed by 3 bases and the J gene end by 2 bases; junction bases not matched to a gene: 5. CDR3 length: 15 residues. This CDR3 reads CASSLGTVDTDTQYF. CDR3 nucleotide sequence: TGTGCCAGCAGCTTGGGGACAGTCGACACAGATACGCAGTATTTT.

On this clonotype itself: It is likely a read error, because the conserved phenylalanine at the end of the CDR3 is missing. No DNA is shown, since the ends of the CDR3 on it are uncertain; the CDR3 is the one TCRdb lists. The V gene is TRBV7-9, the J gene TRBJ1-4; the table gives TRBD1 as D, unverified against the DNA. The CDR3 length is 10 residues, termini included. Germline lookup yields CDR1 SEHNR and CDR2 FQNEAQ (reference sequence). The CDR3 loop reads CASSFGTGGY.

The rearrangement joins TRBV20-1 to TRBJ2-7; TRBD1 aligns across 7 bases. With 2 bases clipped from V and 5 bases from J, the junction kept 12 bases outside the gene matches. Germline CDR1 and CDR2: DFQATT and SNEGSKA (reference sequence). CDR3 length equals 15 residues. CDR3 sequence reads: CSARNALGQRNEQYF. CDR3 DNA: TGCAGTGCTAGAAACGCCCTGGGACAGCGAAACGAGCAGTACTTC.

The rearrangement uses TRBV29-1 and TRBJ2-2; 8 nucleotides line up with TRBD1. The CDR3 consists of 13 residues. CDR1 and CDR2 (germline): SQVTM, ANQGSEA. The V gene end was trimmed by 6 bases and the J gene end by 0 bases; junction bases not matched to a gene: 0. The DNA of the CDR3 is TGCAGCGTACAGGGGGCGAACACCGGGGAGCTGTTTTTT. Residues: CSVQGANTGELFF.

This clonotype has just one count. A much larger clonotype is one base distant, so this may be a read error. The J gene is TRBJ2-1, the V gene TRBV7-9; 7 nucleotides agree with TRBD2. Germline-derived CDR1 and CDR2 are SEHNR and FQNEAQ (reference sequence). The CDR3 is 20 residues long. The CDR3 bases are TGTGCCAGCAGCGTCGATGCGGCTAGCGGCCTTCTCAGCCCCTACAATGAGCGGTTCTTC. It codes for CASSVDAASGLLSPYNERFF.

This clonotype was detected many times. The V and J genes are TRBV7-8 and TRBJ2-7; 8 nucleotides match TRBD1. V lost 1 base and J lost 6; bases outside the gene matches: 8. The germline CDR1 and CDR2 sequences are SGHVS and FQNEAQ. This CDR3 has 15 amino acids. The CDR3 region is CASSLGQGPPLEQYF. CDR3 coding DNA: TGTGCCAGCAGCTTAGGACAGGGGCCTCCTCTCGAGCAGTACTTC.

This clonotype occurred once. The chain carries TRBV10-3 and TRBJ1-1; D unclear. The CDR3 contains 13 residues. Trimming removed 0 bases at V and 7 bases at J, with 9 bases between. The germline CDR1 and CDR2 sequences are ENHRY and SYGVKD. In DNA, the CDR3 is TGTGCCATCAGTGAGTCGGGCCGGATTGAAGCTTTCTTT. This codes for CAISESGRIEAFF.

V usage is TRBV2 and J usage is TRBJ2-3, with 7 bases that match TRBD1. The V segment lost 3 bases and the J segment 1 base; nucleotides outside the gene matches: 4. Looked up from germline, CDR1 is SNHLY and CDR2 is FYNNEI. This CDR3 is built from 15 residues. The CDR3 here is CASSEGQWGTDTQYF. The CDR3 DNA follows: TGTGCCAGCAGTGAGGGACAGTGGGGCACAGATACGCAGTATTTT.

This clonotype has just a few counts. A much larger clone sits a single nucleotide away, making a read error possible. The gene calls are TRBV6-2 or TRBV6-3 and TRBJ1-2, with a possible D match to TRBD1 (5 bases). V was shortened by 8 bases and J by 1 base, with 11 bases between the two germline ends. The CDR3 extends over 13 amino acids. CDR1 is MNHEY and CDR2 is SVGEGT in the germline V gene. DNA of the CDR3: TGTGCCAGCCAAAGGGACGGTAACTATGGCTACACCTTC. Translated, it gives CASQRDGNYGYTF.

This clonotype was seen at least ten times. The rearrangement links TRBV7-6 to TRBJ1-3; a weak D match, TRBD1 (6 bases). This CDR3 is 16 amino acids long. Trimming removed 1 base at V and 1 base at J, with 11 bases between. CDR1 is SGHVS, CDR2 FNYEAQ, per germline. The CDR3 protein is CASSLGQALSGNTIYF. CDR3 nucleotides: TGTGCCAGCAGCTTAGGACAGGCCCTTTCTGGAAACACCATATATTTT.

The V call is TRBV12-1, the J call TRBJ1-2; no DNA check was done on the table's D call, TRBD1. TRBV12-1 is annotated as a pseudogene. CDR3 length equals 16 residues. The CDR3 is CASSHPVGQISYGYTF. CDR3 sequence (DNA): TGTGCCAGCAGTCACCCCGTGGGGCAGATCTCCTATGGCTACACCTTC.

V gene TRBV20-1 combines with J gene TRBJ1-2, with D unresolved. Per the germline V gene, CDR1 is DFQATT and CDR2 is SNEGSKA (reference sequence). Trimming took off 6 bases at V and 6 bases at J, with 14 bases between the two ends. The CDR3 totals 12 residues. CDR3 loop: CSAGGPGNGYTF. Here the CDR3 DNA reads TGCAGTGCCGGAGGACCGGGCAATGGCTACACCTTC.

The chain combines TRBV5-1 with TRBJ2-1, with D unclear. Trimming took 0 bases from V and 2 from J, leaving 9 bases between them. CDR1 and CDR2 from the germline V gene are SGHRS and YFSETQ. The CDR3 contains 15 residues. The CDR3 nucleotides are TGCGCCAGCAGCTTGGCCGGGCTGGCCTACAATGAGCAGTTCTTC. Translated: CASSLAGLAYNEQFF.

The rearrangement uses TRBV18 and TRBJ1-4; D not certain. This CDR3 comprises 15 residues. The germline V and J ends were trimmed by 6 bases and 0 bases, with 11 bases remaining between them. Per germline, CDR1 KGHSH and CDR2 LQKENI. The CDR3, as DNA: TGTGCCAGCTCTTCCTTGGGAACAACTAATGAAAAACTGTTTTTT. This sequence encodes CASSSLGTTNEKLFF.

The chain recombines TRBV5-1 with TRBJ2-5, with D perhaps given as TRBD1 or TRBD2 (5 bases each). This CDR3 contains 15 residues. V lost 4 bases to trimming and J lost 2 bases, with 15 bases between them. From germline, CDR1 is SGHRS and CDR2 YFSETQ. CDR3 loop: CASSPGTGLQETQYF. In nucleotides, the CDR3 is TGCGCCAGCAGCCCCGGGACGGGGTTACAAGAGACCCAGTACTTC.